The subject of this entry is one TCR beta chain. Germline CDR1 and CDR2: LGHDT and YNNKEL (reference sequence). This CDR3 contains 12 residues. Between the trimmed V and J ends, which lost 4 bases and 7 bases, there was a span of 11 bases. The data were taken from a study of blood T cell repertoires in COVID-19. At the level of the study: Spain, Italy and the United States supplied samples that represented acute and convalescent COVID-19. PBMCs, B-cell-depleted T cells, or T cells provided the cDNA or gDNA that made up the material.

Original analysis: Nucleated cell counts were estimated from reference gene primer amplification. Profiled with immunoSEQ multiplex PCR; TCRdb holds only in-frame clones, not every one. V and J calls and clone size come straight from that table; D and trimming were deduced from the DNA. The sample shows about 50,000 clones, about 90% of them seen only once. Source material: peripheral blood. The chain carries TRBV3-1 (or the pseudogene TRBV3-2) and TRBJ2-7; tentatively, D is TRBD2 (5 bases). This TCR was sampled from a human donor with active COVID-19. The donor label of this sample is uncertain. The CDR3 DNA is TGTGCCAGCAGCCCTCCAGAGGGTGAGCAGTACTTC. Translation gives CASSPPEGEQYF.